These 2 T cell receptor beta chains share one sample of origin, sequenced in a study of tumour-infiltrating T cells in Burkitt lymphoma. Profiled with immunoSEQ multiplex PCR; TCRdb holds only in-frame clones, not every one. This sample has 2,000 to 2,500 clones, with more than 65% found just once. Sequenced input: tumor tissue. The receptors originated from a human donor with diffuse large B-cell lymphoma.

The chain couples TRBV19 to TRBJ1-5; TRBD1 matches 11 bases. The trim removed 6 bases at V and 1 base at J, leaving 8 bases unmatched. This CDR3 contains 17 residues. CDR1 and CDR2 (germline): LNHDA, SQIVND (reference sequence). CDR3: CASRRTGTGGSNQPQHF. The CDR3 coding sequence is TGTGCCAGTAGGAGAACCGGGACAGGGGGAAGCAATCAGCCCCAGCATTTT.

The gene calls are TRBV5-4 and TRBJ2-6; D gene ambiguous. This CDR3 has 17 amino acids. Germline assignment: CDR1 SGHNT and CDR2 YYREEE (reference sequence). V lost 3 bases and J 1 base, leaving 14 bases between the germline ends. CDR3 nucleotide sequence: TGTGCCAGCAGCTCAGACAAAAGCGCATCTGGGGCCAACGTCCTGACTTTC. Amino acids: CASSSDKSASGANVLTF. Full variable domain (outside the CDR3, taken from reference TRBV5-4 and TRBJ2-6): ETGVTQSPTHLIKTRGQQVTLRCSSQSGHNTVSWYQQALGQGPQFIFQYYREEENGRGNFPPRFSGLQFPNYSSELNVNALELDDSALYLCASSSDKSASGANVLTFGAGSRLTVL.